Following are 8 T cell receptor beta chains from one sample sequenced in a study of cytomegalovirus exposure and HLA in healthy donors. Both 60 Vbeta primers and 13 Jbeta primers went into the PCR. The protocol was immunoSEQ multiplex PCR, while the TCRdb copy is restricted to in-frame clones and leaves out a portion. The sample has around 280,000 clones; about 90% are singletons. The sequenced material came from PBMCs. All receptors derive from a woman younger than 30 in good health and CMV-seronegative.

The CDR3 region has the DNA TGTGCCAGCAGCTTAGTTGGAGGGGCCCCAGAGACCCAGTACTTC. As protein: CASSLVGGAPETQYF. This chain links TRBV11-2 with TRBJ2-5, with D perhaps matching TRBD2 (6 bases). This CDR3 is 15 amino acids long. The ends were cut back, 1 base at V and 4 bases at J, with 13 bases in the middle. Germline CDR1 SGHAT, CDR2 FQNNGV.

This clone was counted many times. The rearrangement joins TRBV19 to TRBJ1-1; D ambiguous. The CDR3 is 14 residues long. Germline V gene lookup returns CDR1 LNHDA and CDR2 SQIVND (reference sequence). Deletions cut 2 bases from V and 8 bases from J, with 15 bases between. CDR3 sequence: CASSISHGNSEAFF. The CDR3 DNA sequence: TGTGCCAGTAGTATATCCCACGGGAATTCGGAAGCTTTCTTT.

V gene TRBV13 combines with J gene TRBJ1-1; weak D call: TRBD1 (6 bases). Germline loops: CDR1 PRHDT, CDR2 FYEKMQ (reference sequence). This CDR3 spans 12 amino acids. Between the trimmed V and J ends, which lost 4 bases and 5 bases, there was a span of 8 bases. CDR3 coding DNA: TGTGCCAGCAGCTCCAGGGGAACTGAAGCTTTCTTT. Its protein is CASSSRGTEAFF.

The rearrangement links TRBV5-1 to TRBJ1-2, with TRBD1 as a possible D gene (5 bases). The CDR3 loop spans 16 amino acids. V lost 4 bases and J 4 bases, leaving 20 bases between the germline ends. From germline, CDR1 is SGHRS and CDR2 YFSETQ. The CDR3 reads CASSRTFTADTYGYTF. In DNA form, the CDR3 reads TGCGCCAGCAGCCGGACATTCACGGCAGATACCTATGGCTACACCTTC.

The sample holds a few counts of this clone. One end of the junction is discordant with germline, which a read error may explain. The genes are TRBV7-9 and TRBJ2-7; D perhaps matches TRBD2 (5 bases). CDR1 is SEHNR, CDR2 FQNEAQ, per germline (reference sequence). The CDR3 contains 16 residues. CDR3 sequence (DNA): TGTTCCAGCAGCTTAATTCGGGGAAATGATGTCTACGAGCAGTACTTC. It translates to CSSSLIRGNDVYEQYF.

This clone was observed once. The chain carries TRBV5-6 and TRBJ2-3, with D possibly matching TRBD2 (5 bases). V shed 2 bases and J shed 2 bases, with 12 bases lying between them. Germline V gives CDR1 SGHDT, CDR2 YYEEEE. The CDR3 extends over 15 amino acids. The CDR3 DNA follows: TGTGCCAGCAGCTTACTAGGACCTGACACAGATACGCAGTATTTT. Amino acids: CASSLLGPDTDTQYF.

This sequence joins TRBV5-1 and TRBJ1-3, with D perhaps TRBD1 (6 bases). V lost 7 bases and J lost 0, with 17 bases in between. The V gene's germline CDR1 is SGHRS and CDR2 YFSETQ. The CDR3 has 16 amino acids. Here the CDR3 reads CASRGGAGDSGNTIYF. The CDR3 DNA reads as TGCGCCAGCCGAGGGGGGGCAGGTGACTCTGGAAACACCATATATTTT.

The CDR3 DNA reads as TGTGCCAGCAGCTTTCCCGGGGATAGTTATGCCTACGAGCAGTACTTC. Its protein is CASSFPGDSYAYEQYF. V gene TRBV5-6 combines with J gene TRBJ2-7, with D possibly matching TRBD2 (5 bases). Germline values: CDR1 SGHDT, CDR2 YYEEEE. With 2 bases removed from V and 2 bases from J, the gap between germline ends came to 17 bases. This CDR3 region has 16 residues. Looking up the rest from reference TRBV5-6 and TRBJ2-7 gives the full variable domain: DAGVTQSPTHLIKTRGQQVTLRCSPKSGHDTVSWYQQALGQGPQFIFQYYEEEERQRGNFPDRFSGHQFPNYSSELNVNALLLGDSALYLCASSFPGDSYAYEQYFGPGTRLTVT.